This T cell receptor (beta chain) appears in the sequencing data of a study of cytomegalovirus exposure and HLA in healthy donors. Amplification used 60 Vbeta primers and 13 Jbeta primers. In the authors' methods: Later work found 80 million or so unique TCR beta chains, with about 10 million shared. The method was immunoSEQ multiplex PCR; TCRdb's version includes in-frame clones alone and lacks a portion of them. V, J and clone size are those of that table, while D and trimming were read from the DNA. Of around 120,000 clones listed, roughly 83% are singletons. Study-wide results and caveats: In a later analysis, most CMV-associated TCR beta chains appeared HLA-restricted. Productive rates of about 87% or about 30% were seen for most TCR beta V segments in an earlier analysis.

Germline CDR1 reads GTSNPN; CDR2 reads SVGIG (reference sequence). Trimming stripped 4 bases from V and 5 bases from J, with 12 bases between. The CDR3 sequence is 12 residues long. To note about this clone: Antigen specificity is unknown.

Sequenced input: PBMCs. The receptor's source is a man aged 18-30 years in good health and CMV-seronegative. This chain joins TRBV30 and TRBJ2-7, with D possibly TRBD1 on 6 matching bases. This CDR3 reads CAWNQGIHEQYF. The CDR3 bases are TGTGCCTGGAACCAGGGGATCCACGAGCAGTACTTC.